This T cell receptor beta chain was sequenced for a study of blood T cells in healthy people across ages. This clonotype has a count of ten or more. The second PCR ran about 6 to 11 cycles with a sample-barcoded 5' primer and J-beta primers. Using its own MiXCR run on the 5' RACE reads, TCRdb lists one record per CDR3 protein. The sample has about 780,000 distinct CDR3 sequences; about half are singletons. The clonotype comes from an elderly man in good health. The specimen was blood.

The CDR3: CAISYTGEETQYF. CDR3 DNA sequence: TGTGCCATCAGCTATACAGGGGAGGAGACCCAGTACTTC. The J gene is TRBJ2-5, the V gene TRBV10-3; 7 bases map to TRBD1. In germline, CDR1 is ENHRY, CDR2 SYGVKD. J was trimmed by 5 bases and V by 6 bases; bases with no gene match: 6. The CDR3 extends over 13 amino acids.